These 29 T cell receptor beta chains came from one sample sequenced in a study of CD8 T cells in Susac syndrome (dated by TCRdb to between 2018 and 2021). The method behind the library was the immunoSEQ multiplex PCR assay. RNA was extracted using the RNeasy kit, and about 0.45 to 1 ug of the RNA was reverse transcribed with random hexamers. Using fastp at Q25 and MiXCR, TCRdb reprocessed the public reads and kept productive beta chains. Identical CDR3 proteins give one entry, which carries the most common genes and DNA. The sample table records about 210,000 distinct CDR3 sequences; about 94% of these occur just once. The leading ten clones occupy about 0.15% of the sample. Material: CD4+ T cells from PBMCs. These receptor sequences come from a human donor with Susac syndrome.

CDR3 sequence (DNA): TGCAGCGCACGGGGGGGTAACTATGGCTACACCTTC. It specifies CSARGGNYGYTF. The rearrangement uses TRBV29-1 and TRBJ1-2; maybe TRBD1 (5 bases). The CDR3 is 12 residues long. V lost 7 bases and J 1 base, leaving 10 bases between the germline ends. From germline, CDR1 is SQVTM and CDR2 ANQGSEA.

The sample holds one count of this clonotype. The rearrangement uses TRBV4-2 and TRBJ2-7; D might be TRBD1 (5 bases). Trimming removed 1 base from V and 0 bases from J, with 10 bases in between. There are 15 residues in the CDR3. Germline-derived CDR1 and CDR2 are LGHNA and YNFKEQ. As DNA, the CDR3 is TGTGCCAGCAGCCAAGGGACACCCCGCTCCTACGAGCAGTACTTC. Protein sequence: CASSQGTPRSYEQYF.

As DNA, the CDR3 is TGTGCCAGCAGTGAATATGTGTATGGGGACACAGATACGCAGTATTTT. Amino acid sequence: CASSEYVYGDTDTQYF. The V gene is TRBV25-1, the J gene TRBJ2-3; no clear D gene. V was shortened by 0 bases and J by 2 bases, with 12 bases between the two germline ends. This CDR3 spans 16 amino acids. Germline values: CDR1 MGHDK, CDR2 SYGVNS. Together with reference TRBV25-1 and TRBJ2-3, the CDR3 gives the full variable domain: EADIYQTPRYLVIGTGKKITLECSQTMGHDKMYWYQQDPGMELHLIHYSYGVNSTEKGDLSSESTVSRIRTEHFPLTLESARPSHTSQYLCASSEYVYGDTDTQYFGPGTRLTVL.

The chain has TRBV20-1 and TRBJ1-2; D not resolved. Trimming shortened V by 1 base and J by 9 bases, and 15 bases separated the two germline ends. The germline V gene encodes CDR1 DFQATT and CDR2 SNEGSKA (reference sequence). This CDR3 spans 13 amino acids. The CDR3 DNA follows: TGCAGTGCTAGAGTTGAGGGATCGACCCGCTACACCTTC. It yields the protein CSARVEGSTRYTF.

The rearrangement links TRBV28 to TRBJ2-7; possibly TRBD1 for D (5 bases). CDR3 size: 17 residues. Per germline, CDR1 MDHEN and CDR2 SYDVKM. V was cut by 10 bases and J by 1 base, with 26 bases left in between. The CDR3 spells CATSRQQAPMGSYEQYF. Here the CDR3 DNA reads TGTGCCACTTCAAGACAACAGGCACCTATGGGGTCCTACGAGCAGTACTTC.

The chain's CDR3 is CASSQVAGGNTEAFF. CDR3 sequence (DNA): TGCGCCAGCAGCCAAGTGGCGGGAGGGAACACTGAAGCTTTCTTT. This chain links TRBV4-3 with TRBJ1-1; no reliable D call. Trimming cost V 1 base and J 1 base, with 10 bases left between them. CDR1 and CDR2 from the germline V gene are LGHNA and YSLEER. The CDR3 spans 15 residues.

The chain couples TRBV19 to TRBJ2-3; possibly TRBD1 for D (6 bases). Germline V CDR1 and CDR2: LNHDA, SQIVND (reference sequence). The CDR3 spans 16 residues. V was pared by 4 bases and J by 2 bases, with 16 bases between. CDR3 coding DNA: TGTGCCAGTAGTAGAGGACAGCGACGGTCCACAGATACGCAGTATTTT. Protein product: CASSRGQRRSTDTQYF.

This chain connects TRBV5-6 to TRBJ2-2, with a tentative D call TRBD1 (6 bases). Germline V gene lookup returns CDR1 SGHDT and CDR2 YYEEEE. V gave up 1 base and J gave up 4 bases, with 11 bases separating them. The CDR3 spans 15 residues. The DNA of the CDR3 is TGTGCCAGCAGCTTGCCAGGGGTAGTCACCGGGGAGCTGTTTTTT. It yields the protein CASSLPGVVTGELFF.

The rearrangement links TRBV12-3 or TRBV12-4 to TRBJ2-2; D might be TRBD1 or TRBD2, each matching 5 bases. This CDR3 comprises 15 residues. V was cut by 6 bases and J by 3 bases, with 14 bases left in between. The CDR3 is CASSTTVGDTGELFF. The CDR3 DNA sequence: TGTGCCAGCAGCACGACCGTGGGGGACACCGGGGAGCTGTTTTTT.

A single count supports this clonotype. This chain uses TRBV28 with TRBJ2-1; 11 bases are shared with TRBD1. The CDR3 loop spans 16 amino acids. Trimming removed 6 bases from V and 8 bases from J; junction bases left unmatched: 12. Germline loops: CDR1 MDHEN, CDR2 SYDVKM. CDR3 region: CASRLLPDRGQDEQFF. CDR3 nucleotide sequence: TGTGCCAGCAGACTCCTTCCGGACAGGGGGCAGGATGAGCAGTTCTTC.

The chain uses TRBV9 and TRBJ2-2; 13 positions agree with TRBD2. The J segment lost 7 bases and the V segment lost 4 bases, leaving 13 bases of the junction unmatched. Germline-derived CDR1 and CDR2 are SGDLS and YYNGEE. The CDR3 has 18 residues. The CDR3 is CASSPRLAGGQLGGELFF. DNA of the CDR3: TGTGCCAGCAGCCCTAGACTAGCGGGGGGTCAGCTAGGCGGGGAGCTGTTTTTT.

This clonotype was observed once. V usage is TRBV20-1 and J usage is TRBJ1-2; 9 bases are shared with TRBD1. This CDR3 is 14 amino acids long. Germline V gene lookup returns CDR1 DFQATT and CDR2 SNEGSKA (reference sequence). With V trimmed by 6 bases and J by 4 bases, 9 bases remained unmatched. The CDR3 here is CSAIPRDRVYGYTF. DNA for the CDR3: TGCAGTGCCATTCCAAGGGACAGGGTCTATGGCTACACCTTC.

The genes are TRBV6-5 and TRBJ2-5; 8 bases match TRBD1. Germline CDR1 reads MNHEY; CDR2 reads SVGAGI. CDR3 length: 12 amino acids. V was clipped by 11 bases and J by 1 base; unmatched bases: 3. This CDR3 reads CAGGTGQETQYF. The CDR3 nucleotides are TGTGCCGGGGGGACAGGCCAAGAGACCCAGTACTTC.

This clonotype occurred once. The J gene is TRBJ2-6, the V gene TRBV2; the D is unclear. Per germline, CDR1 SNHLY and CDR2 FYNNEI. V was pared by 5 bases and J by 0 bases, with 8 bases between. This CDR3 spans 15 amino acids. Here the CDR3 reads CASSPHVSGANVLTF. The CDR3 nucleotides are TGTGCCAGCAGTCCGCACGTCTCTGGGGCCAACGTCCTGACTTTC.

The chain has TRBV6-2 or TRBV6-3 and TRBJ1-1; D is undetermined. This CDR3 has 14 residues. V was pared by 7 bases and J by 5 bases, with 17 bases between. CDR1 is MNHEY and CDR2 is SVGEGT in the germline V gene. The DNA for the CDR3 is TGTGCCAGCACCGAGGGCCGGGGTACAACTGAAGCTTTCTTT. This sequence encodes CASTEGRGTTEAFF.

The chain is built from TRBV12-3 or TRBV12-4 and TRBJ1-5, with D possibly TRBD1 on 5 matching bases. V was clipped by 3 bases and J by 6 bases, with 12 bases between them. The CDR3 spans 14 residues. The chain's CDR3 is CASSFVGVGQPQHF. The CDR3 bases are TGTGCCAGCAGTTTTGTGGGGGTGGGTCAGCCCCAGCATTTT.

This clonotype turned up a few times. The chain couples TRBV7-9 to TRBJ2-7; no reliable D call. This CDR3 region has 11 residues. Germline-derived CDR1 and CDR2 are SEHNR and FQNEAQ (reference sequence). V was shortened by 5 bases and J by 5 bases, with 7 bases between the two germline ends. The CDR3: CASSRGNEQYF. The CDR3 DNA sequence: TGTGCCAGCAGCCGTGGGAACGAGCAGTACTTC.

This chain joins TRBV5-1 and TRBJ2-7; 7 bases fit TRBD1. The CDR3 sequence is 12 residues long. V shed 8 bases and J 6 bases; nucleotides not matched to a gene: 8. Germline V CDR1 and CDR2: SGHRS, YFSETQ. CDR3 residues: CASAGTEGEQYF. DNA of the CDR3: TGCGCCAGTGCCGGGACAGAGGGCGAGCAGTACTTC. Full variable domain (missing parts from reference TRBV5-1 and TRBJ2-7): KAGVTQTPRYLIKTRGQQVTLSCSPISGHRSVSWYQQTPGQGLQFLFEYFSETQRNKGNFPGRFSGRQFSNSRSEMNVSTLELGDSALYLCASAGTEGEQYFGPGTRLTVT.

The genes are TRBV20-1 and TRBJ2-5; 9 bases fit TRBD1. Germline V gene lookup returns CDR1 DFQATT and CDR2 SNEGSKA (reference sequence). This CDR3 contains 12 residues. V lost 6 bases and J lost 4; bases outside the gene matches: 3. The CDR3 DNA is TGCAGTGCCCGGACAGGGGCAGAGACCCAGTACTTC. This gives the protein CSARTGAETQYF.

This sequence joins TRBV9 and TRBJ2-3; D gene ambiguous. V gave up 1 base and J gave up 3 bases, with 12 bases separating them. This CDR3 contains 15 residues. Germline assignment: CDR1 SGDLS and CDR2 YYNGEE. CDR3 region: CASSVRAALTDTQYF. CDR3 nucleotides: TGTGCCAGCAGCGTAAGGGCGGCACTTACAGATACGCAGTATTTT.

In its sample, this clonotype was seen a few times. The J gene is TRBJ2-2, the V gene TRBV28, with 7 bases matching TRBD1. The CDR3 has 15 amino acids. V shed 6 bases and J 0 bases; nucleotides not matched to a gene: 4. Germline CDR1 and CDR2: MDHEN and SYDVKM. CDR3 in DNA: TGTGCCAGCAGGACCGGGACAGCGAACACCGGGGAGCTGTTTTTT. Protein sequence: CASRTGTANTGELFF.

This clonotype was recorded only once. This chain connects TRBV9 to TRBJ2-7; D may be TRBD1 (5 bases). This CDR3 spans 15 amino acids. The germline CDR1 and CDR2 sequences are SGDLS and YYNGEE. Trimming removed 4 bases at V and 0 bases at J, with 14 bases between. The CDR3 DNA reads TGTGCCAGCAGCCCCAGGGAACCGAGCTCCTACGAGCAGTACTTC. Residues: CASSPREPSSYEQYF.

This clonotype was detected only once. Here the CDR3 reads CASSMAPGRGQKETQYF. In DNA form, the CDR3 reads TGTGCCAGTAGTATGGCCCCGGGGAGGGGGCAGAAAGAGACCCAGTACTTC. This chain connects TRBV19 to TRBJ2-5, with D perhaps being TRBD1 or TRBD2 (7 bases each). The CDR3 has 17 residues. From germline, CDR1 is LNHDA and CDR2 SQIVND (reference sequence). Trimming left V 3 bases short and J 3 bases short, with 20 bases between.

CDR3 DNA sequence: TGCAGTGCTAGAGCGGGGAGGGGTCAAACAGATACGCAGTATTTT. It translates to CSARAGRGQTDTQYF. The chain recombines TRBV20-1 with TRBJ2-3; 7 bases are a match to TRBD2. CDR1 and CDR2 (germline): DFQATT, SNEGSKA (reference sequence). The J segment lost 3 bases and the V segment lost 1 base, leaving 7 bases of the junction unmatched. The CDR3 contains 15 residues.

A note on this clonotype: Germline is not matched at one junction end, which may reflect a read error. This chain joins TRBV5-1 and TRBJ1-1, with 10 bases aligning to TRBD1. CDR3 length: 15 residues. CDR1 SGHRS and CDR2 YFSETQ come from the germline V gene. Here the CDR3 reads CASSPRTGGNTEAFF. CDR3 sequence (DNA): TGTGCCAGTAGTCCGAGGACAGGGGGGAACACTGAAGCTTTCTTT. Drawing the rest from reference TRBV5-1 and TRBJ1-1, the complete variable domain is KAGVTQTPRYLIKTRGQQVTLSCSPISGHRSVSWYQQTPGQGLQFLFEYFSETQRNKGNFPGRFSGRQFSNSRSEMNVSTLELGDSALYLCASSPRTGGNTEAFFGQGTRLTVV.

The CDR3 DNA is TGTGCCAGCAGCTCACCGAGGGGGGTATTGAGCTCCTACAATGAGCAGTTCTTC. Encoded protein: CASSSPRGVLSSYNEQFF. The chain recombines TRBV7-6 with TRBJ2-1; D is possibly TRBD1 or TRBD2 (6 bases each). The CDR3 is 18 amino acids. Trimming left V 4 bases short and J 0 bases short, with 19 bases between. Germline CDR1 is SGHVS and CDR2 is FNYEAQ.

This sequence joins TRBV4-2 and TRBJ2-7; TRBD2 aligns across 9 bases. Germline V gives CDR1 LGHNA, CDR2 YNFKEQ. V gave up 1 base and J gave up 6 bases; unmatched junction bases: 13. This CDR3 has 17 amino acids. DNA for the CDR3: TGTGCCAGCAGCCAAGTTTTAGCGGGGGCCCAAAGTCGCGAGCAGTACTTC. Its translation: CASSQVLAGAQSREQYF.

The CDR3 nucleotides read TGTGCCAGCAGTTTTCGGTCCAAAGCGAGAGGTGGCTACACCTTC. Protein: CASSFRSKARGGYTF. The chain links TRBV12-3 or TRBV12-4 to TRBJ1-2, with unresolved D. This CDR3 spans 15 amino acids. V was pared by 3 bases and J by 7 bases, with 18 bases between.

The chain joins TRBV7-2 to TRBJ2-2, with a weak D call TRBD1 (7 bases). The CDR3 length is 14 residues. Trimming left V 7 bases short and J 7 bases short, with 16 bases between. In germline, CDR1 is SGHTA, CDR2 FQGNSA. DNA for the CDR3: TGTGCCAGCACCAAGGAGGGGGCGGGCGGGGAGCTGTTTTTT. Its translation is CASTKEGAGGELFF.